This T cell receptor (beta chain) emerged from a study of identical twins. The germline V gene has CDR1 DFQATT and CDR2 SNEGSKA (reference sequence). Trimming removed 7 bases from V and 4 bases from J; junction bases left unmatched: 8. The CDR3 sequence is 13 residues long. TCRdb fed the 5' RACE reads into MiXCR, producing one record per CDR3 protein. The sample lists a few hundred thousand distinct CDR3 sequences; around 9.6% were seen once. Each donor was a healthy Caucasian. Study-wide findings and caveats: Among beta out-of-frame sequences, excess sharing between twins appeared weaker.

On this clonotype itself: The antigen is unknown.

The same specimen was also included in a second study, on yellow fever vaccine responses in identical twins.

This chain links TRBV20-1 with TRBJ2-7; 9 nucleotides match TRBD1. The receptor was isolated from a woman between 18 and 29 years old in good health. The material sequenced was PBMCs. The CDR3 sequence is CSGPGQGGYEQYF. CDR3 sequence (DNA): TGCAGTGGACCGGGACAGGGAGGGTACGAGCAGTACTTC.